This TCR beta chain emerged from a study of beta chain features in type 1 diabetes. The study, taken as a whole, reports: Lower insertion and higher deletion counts appeared at VDJ junctions in type 1 diabetes patients. Shorter TCRB CDR3s, moderately but significantly so, marked every one of the four CD4+ subsets in Type 1 diabetes patients.

The CDR3 extends over 14 amino acids. Germline CDR1 and CDR2: SNHLY and FYNNEI. V shed 9 bases, J shed 2 bases, and the junction held 4 bases outside the gene matches. Concerning this clone: Its antigen remains unknown.

Reverse transcribing all isolated RNA meant expressed TCRB transcripts were sequenced. Clones were read by immunoSEQ multiplex PCR, and TCRdb kept only the in-frame ones, dropping some. The sample contains 100,000 to 150,000 clones, around 15% of which appear only once. On average, the one heparinised blood draw given by each donor was around 110 mL. Cell sorting via CD45RO/CCR7/CD25/CD127/CD95/CD27 was performed to obtain CD4+ naive, central memory, regulatory and stem cell-like memory cells. The authors obtained over 98% purity in all sorted populations. The chain links TRBV2 to TRBJ2-6; 7 nucleotides align to TRBD2. This clonotype originated in a man aged 18 to 29 with type 1 diabetes. The source material was central memory CD4+ T cells from blood. Here the CDR3 reads CARAAGAGANVLTF. The DNA of the CDR3 is TGTGCCAGGGCCGCGGGGGCTGGGGCCAACGTCCTGACTTTC.